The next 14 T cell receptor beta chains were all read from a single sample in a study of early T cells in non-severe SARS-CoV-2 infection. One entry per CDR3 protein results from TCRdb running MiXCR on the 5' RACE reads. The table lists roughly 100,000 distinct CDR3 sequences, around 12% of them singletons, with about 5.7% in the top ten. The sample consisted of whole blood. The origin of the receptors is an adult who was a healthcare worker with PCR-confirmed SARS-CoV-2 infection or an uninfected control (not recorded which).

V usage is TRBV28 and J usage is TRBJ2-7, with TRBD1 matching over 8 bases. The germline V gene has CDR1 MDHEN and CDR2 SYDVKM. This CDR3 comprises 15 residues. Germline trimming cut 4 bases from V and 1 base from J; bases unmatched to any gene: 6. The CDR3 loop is CASSSGQGRSYEQYF. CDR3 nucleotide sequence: TGTGCCAGCAGTTCTGGACAGGGCAGATCCTACGAGCAGTACTTC.

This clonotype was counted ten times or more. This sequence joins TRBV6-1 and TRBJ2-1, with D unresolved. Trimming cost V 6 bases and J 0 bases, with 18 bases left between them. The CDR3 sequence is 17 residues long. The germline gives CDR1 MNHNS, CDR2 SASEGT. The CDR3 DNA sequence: TGTGCCAGCAGCGAGAGTGGGGTAGGCGGCTCCTACAATGAGCAGTTCTTC. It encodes CASSESGVGGSYNEQFF.

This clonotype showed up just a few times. As DNA, the CDR3 is TGTGCCAGCAGCTTAGTCCACCCCAACGCGGGGAGAGAGACCCAGTACTTC. It translates to CASSLVHPNAGRETQYF. The gene calls are TRBV11-2 and TRBJ2-5; TRBD2 might be the D (6 bases). The germline gives CDR1 SGHAT, CDR2 FQNNGV. This CDR3 is 17 amino acids long. The V end was cut by 1 base, the J end by 4 bases, with 19 bases between.

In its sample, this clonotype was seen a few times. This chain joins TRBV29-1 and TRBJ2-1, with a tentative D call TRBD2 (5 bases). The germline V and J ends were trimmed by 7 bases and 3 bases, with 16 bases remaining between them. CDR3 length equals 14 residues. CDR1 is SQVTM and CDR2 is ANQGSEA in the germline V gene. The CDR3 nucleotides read TGCAGCGGATATGGACCCCGGGACTACAATGAGCAGTTCTTC. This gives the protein CSGYGPRDYNEQFF.

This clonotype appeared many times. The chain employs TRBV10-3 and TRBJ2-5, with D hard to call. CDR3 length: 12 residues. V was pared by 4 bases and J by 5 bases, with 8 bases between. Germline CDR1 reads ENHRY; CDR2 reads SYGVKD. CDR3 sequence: CAISGAGETQYF. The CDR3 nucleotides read TGTGCCATCAGTGGAGCCGGGGAGACCCAGTACTTC.

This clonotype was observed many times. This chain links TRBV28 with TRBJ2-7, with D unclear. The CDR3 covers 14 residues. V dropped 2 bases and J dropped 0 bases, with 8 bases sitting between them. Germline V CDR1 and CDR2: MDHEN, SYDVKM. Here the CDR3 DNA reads TGTGCCAGCAGTTTACGGTCCCTCTCCTACGAGCAGTACTTC. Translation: CASSLRSLSYEQYF. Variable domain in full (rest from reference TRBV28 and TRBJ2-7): DVKVTQSSRYLVKRTGEKVFLECVQDMDHENMFWYRQDPGLGLRLIYFSYDVKMKEKGDIPEGYSVSREKKERFSLILESASTNQTSMYLCASSLRSLSYEQYFGPGTRLTVT.

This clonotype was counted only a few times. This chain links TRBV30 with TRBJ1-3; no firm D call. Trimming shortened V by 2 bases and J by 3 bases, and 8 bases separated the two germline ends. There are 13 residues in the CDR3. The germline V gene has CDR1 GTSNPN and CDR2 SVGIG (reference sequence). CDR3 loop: CAWSSPHGNTIYF. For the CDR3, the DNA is TGTGCCTGGAGTAGTCCTCATGGAAACACCATATATTTT.

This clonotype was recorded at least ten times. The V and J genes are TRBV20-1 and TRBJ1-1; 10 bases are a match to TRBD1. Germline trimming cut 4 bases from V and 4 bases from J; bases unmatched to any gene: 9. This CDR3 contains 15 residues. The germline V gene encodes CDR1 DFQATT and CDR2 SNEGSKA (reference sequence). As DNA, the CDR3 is TGCAGTGCTACCGACAGGGGGCTTTCGATCACTGAAGCTTTCTTT. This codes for CSATDRGLSITEAFF.

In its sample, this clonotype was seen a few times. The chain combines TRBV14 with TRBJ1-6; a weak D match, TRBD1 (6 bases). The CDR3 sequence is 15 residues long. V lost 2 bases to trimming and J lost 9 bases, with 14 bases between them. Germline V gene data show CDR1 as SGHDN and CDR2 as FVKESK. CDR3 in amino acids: CASSQLQGIGSPLHF. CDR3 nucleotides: TGTGCCAGCAGCCAATTACAGGGCATCGGTTCACCCCTCCACTTT.

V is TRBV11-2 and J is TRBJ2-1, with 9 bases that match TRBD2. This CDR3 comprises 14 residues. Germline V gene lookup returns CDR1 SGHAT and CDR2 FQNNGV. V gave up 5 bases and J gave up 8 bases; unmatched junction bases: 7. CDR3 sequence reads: CASSAGTSYDEQFF. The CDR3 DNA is TGTGCCAGCAGCGCCGGGACTAGCTATGATGAGCAGTTCTTC.

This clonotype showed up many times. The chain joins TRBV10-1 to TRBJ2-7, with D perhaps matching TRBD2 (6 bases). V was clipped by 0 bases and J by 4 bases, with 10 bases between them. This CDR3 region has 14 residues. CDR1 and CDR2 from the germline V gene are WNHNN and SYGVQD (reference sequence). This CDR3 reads CASSESLGTYEQYF. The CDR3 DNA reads TGCGCCAGCAGTGAGTCTTTAGGGACTTACGAGCAGTACTTC.

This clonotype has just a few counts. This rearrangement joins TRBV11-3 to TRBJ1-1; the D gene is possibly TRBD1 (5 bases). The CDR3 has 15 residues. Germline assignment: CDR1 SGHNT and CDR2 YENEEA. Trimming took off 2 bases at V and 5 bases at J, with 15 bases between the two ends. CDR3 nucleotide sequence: TGTGCCAGCAGCTTAACCGGGACCGAGGGTACTGAAGCTTTCTTT. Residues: CASSLTGTEGTEAFF.

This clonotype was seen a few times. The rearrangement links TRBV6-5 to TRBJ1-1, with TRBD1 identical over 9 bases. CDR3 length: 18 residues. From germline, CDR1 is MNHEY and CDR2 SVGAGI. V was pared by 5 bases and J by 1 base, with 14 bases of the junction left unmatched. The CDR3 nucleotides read TGTGCCAGCAGTAAATCCCCGGACAGGGGATTCGAGAACACTGAAGCTTTCTTT. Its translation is CASSKSPDRGFENTEAFF.

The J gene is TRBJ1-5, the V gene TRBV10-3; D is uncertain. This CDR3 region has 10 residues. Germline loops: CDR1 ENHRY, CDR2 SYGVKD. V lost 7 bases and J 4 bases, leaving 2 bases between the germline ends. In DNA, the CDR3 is TGTGCCATCATGAATCAGCCCCAGCATTTT. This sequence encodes CAIMNQPQHF.